These 30 T cell receptor beta chains came from one sample sequenced in a study of cytomegalovirus exposure and HLA in healthy donors. PCR employed 60 Vbeta and 13 Jbeta primers. Clones were read by immunoSEQ multiplex PCR, and TCRdb kept only the in-frame ones, dropping some. The sample contains 100,000 to 150,000 clones, roughly 78% of which appear only once. Sequencing input: PBMCs. Receptors originate from a man aged 25 to 45 in good health and CMV-seropositive.

V is TRBV2 and J is TRBJ2-5; 12 positions agree with TRBD2. Trimming at V came to 6 bases and at J to 5 bases, leaving 10 bases not matched to a gene. CDR3 length equals 16 residues. Germline V gives CDR1 SNHLY, CDR2 FYNNEI. The DNA for the CDR3 is TGTGCCAGCAGATCTAGCGGGGGGGCTTATTTGGAGACCCAGTACTTC. It codes for CASRSSGGAYLETQYF.

This chain uses TRBV2 with TRBJ1-5; a possible D gene is TRBD1 (5 bases). In germline, CDR1 is SNHLY, CDR2 FYNNEI. The CDR3 contains 14 residues. V was pared by 7 bases and J by 6 bases, with 16 bases between. The CDR3 sequence is CASNFGRVGQPQHF. In DNA form, the CDR3 reads TGTGCCAGCAACTTTGGCAGGGTGGGTCAGCCCCAGCATTTT. Full variable domain (remainder filled in from reference TRBV2 and TRBJ1-5): EPEVTQTPSHQVTQMGQEVILRCVPISNHLYFYWYRQILGQKVEFLVSFYNNEISEKSEIFDDQFSVERPDGSNFTLKIRSTKLEDSAMYFCASNFGRVGQPQHFGDGTRLSIL.

This clone was seen a single time. This chain links TRBV6-4 with TRBJ2-3, with TRBD1 as a possible D gene (6 bases). The germline V and J ends were trimmed by 4 bases and 2 bases, with 16 bases remaining between them. The V gene's germline CDR1 is MRHNA and CDR2 SNTAGT. CDR3 length: 16 amino acids. This CDR3 reads CASSAHEQGNTDTQYF. The CDR3 DNA reads as TGTGCCAGCAGTGCCCACGAACAGGGAAACACAGATACGCAGTATTTT.

The chain carries TRBV5-1 and TRBJ2-2; 8 nucleotides align to TRBD1. The CDR3 sequence is 15 residues long. Germline V gene sequence: CDR1 SGHRS, CDR2 YFSETQ. J gave up 4 bases and V 0 bases, and 2 bases lay outside the gene matches. CDR3 residues: CASSLGRGLTGELFF. CDR3 sequence (DNA): TGCGCCAGCAGCTTGGGCAGGGGGCTCACCGGGGAGCTGTTTTTT.

This chain joins TRBV9 and TRBJ2-1, with a tentative D call TRBD1 (5 bases). Trimming removed 3 bases from V and 9 bases from J, with 16 bases in between. Germline-derived CDR1 and CDR2 are SGDLS and YYNGEE. This CDR3 comprises 14 residues. Here the CDR3 reads CASSAVGVQGEQFF. CDR3 in DNA: TGTGCCAGCAGCGCCGTTGGGGTCCAGGGTGAGCAGTTCTTC. Supplemented by reference TRBV9 and TRBJ2-1, the full variable domain reads DSGVTQTPKHLITATGQRVTLRCSPRSGDLSVYWYQQSLDQGLQFLIQYYNGEERAKGNILERFSAQQFPDLHSELNLSSLELGDSALYFCASSAVGVQGEQFFGPGTRLTVL.

The chain carries TRBV5-1 and TRBJ2-4; weak D call: TRBD1 (6 bases). This CDR3 spans 15 amino acids. The ends were cut back, 1 base at V and 5 bases at J, with 13 bases in the middle. The germline V gene encodes CDR1 SGHRS and CDR2 YFSETQ. The CDR3 reads CASSLIQGMENIQYF. CDR3 DNA sequence: TGCGCCAGCAGCTTGATACAGGGAATGGAAAACATTCAGTACTTC.

V is TRBV10-2 and J is TRBJ1-5; 7 bases fit TRBD1. The CDR3 runs 14 residues. The junction had 2 bases not matched to a gene; V was cut back by 4 bases and J by 2 bases. The germline CDR1 and CDR2 sequences are WSHSY and SAAADI. This CDR3 reads CASSGQGGNQPQHF. In DNA, the CDR3 is TGCGCCAGCAGTGGACAGGGAGGCAATCAGCCCCAGCATTTT.

This chain links TRBV27 with TRBJ1-1, with D possibly TRBD1 on 5 matching bases. Germline values: CDR1 MNHEY, CDR2 SMNVEV (reference sequence). The CDR3 extends over 14 amino acids. Trimming took off 2 bases at V and 2 bases at J, with 9 bases between the two ends. CDR3 DNA sequence: TGTGCCAGCAGTTTAGGGGGACTCAACACTGAAGCTTTCTTT. As protein: CASSLGGLNTEAFF.

CDR3 amino acids: CASSLAGQAINQPQHF. The DNA of the CDR3 is TGTGCCAGCAGCTTAGCGGGACAGGCAATCAATCAGCCCCAGCATTTT. The rearrangement joins TRBV7-3 to TRBJ1-5; 8 positions match TRBD1. The CDR3 sequence is 16 residues long. The J segment lost 3 bases and the V segment lost 2 bases, leaving 6 bases of the junction unmatched. The V gene's germline CDR1 is SGHTA and CDR2 FQGTGA.

The V gene is TRBV28, the J gene TRBJ1-6; TRBD1 agrees at 9 bases. CDR1 is MDHEN, CDR2 SYDVKM, per germline. After removal of 7 bases from V and 4 bases from J, the junction contained 2 bases not matched to a gene. The CDR3 consists of 14 residues. CDR3 DNA sequence: TGTGCCAGCAACGACAGGGGGTATAATTCACCCCTCCACTTT. Translation gives CASNDRGYNSPLHF. The variable domain in full, completed from reference TRBV28 and TRBJ1-6, reads DVKVTQSSRYLVKRTGEKVFLECVQDMDHENMFWYRQDPGLGLRLIYFSYDVKMKEKGDIPEGYSVSREKKERFSLILESASTNQTSMYLCASNDRGYNSPLHFGNGTRLTVT.

This clone has a handful of counts. This chain connects TRBV30 to TRBJ2-1; D gene unclear. The CDR3 has 12 amino acids. Germline CDR1 and CDR2: GTSNPN and SVGIG (reference sequence). V lost 0 bases to trimming and J lost 6 bases, with 6 bases between them. The chain's CDR3 is CAWSVASNEQFF. Here the CDR3 DNA reads TGTGCCTGGAGTGTCGCTAGCAATGAGCAGTTCTTC.

This clone was observed a few times. The rearrangement uses TRBV5-6 and TRBJ1-1; D unclear. CDR1 and CDR2 (germline): SGHDT, YYEEEE. The CDR3 is 12 residues long. Trimming left V 1 base short and J 8 bases short, with 9 bases between. The CDR3 DNA reads TGTGCCAGCAGCTTGAGCGCCGAAGAAGCTTTCTTT. Protein product: CASSLSAEEAFF.

This chain uses TRBV2 with TRBJ2-1; 10 positions match TRBD2. Germline values: CDR1 SNHLY, CDR2 FYNNEI. The J segment lost 0 bases and the V segment lost 3 bases, leaving 5 bases of the junction unmatched. The length of the CDR3 is 17 residues. CDR3 sequence (DNA): TGTGCCAGCAGTGATAGCGGGGGGATTAGCTCCTACAATGAGCAGTTCTTC. This translates into CASSDSGGISSYNEQFF.

The V gene is TRBV6-5, the J gene TRBJ2-1, with D possibly TRBD2 on 7 matching bases. Germline-derived CDR1 and CDR2 are MNHEY and SVGAGI. This CDR3 has 14 amino acids. V lost 5 bases and J lost 9, with 17 bases in between. Written as DNA, the CDR3 is TGTGCCAGCAGTCGGGGGGCCCGCACGGGTGAGCAGTTCTTC. Amino acids: CASSRGARTGEQFF.

The CDR3 coding sequence is TGTGCCAGCAGCTCAGGGGGCCTCGGGTCACCCCTCCACTTT. It translates to CASSSGGLGSPLHF. The chain is built from TRBV7-3 and TRBJ1-6; 8 positions match TRBD1. V was pared by 4 bases and J by 10 bases, with 6 bases of the junction left unmatched. Germline V gene lookup returns CDR1 SGHTA and CDR2 FQGTGA. The CDR3 has 14 residues.

This sequence joins TRBV4-2 and TRBJ2-1; the D is unclear. CDR1 LGHNA and CDR2 YNFKEQ come from the germline V gene. The CDR3 runs 14 residues. V lost 1 base and J lost 5, with 9 bases in between. CDR3 amino acids: CASSQVSPHNEQFF. The CDR3 DNA reads as TGTGCCAGCAGCCAAGTTAGTCCGCACAATGAGCAGTTCTTC.

The V gene is TRBV28, the J gene TRBJ2-5; the D gene is possibly TRBD2 (5 bases). CDR1 MDHEN and CDR2 SYDVKM come from the germline V gene. The CDR3 sequence is 16 residues long. V dropped 4 bases and J dropped 3 bases, with 18 bases sitting between them. This CDR3 is CASSSGKSGGKETQYF. The CDR3 bases are TGTGCCAGCAGTTCGGGGAAGAGCGGCGGAAAAGAGACCCAGTACTTC.

The chain links TRBV2 to TRBJ1-5; 7 positions agree with TRBD1. The CDR3 spans 14 residues. The V segment lost 5 bases and the J segment 2 bases; nucleotides outside the gene matches: 3. Germline values: CDR1 SNHLY, CDR2 FYNNEI. The DNA for the CDR3 is TGTGCCAGCAGTCCCGGACAGGGCAATCAGCCCCAGCATTTT. The encoded protein is CASSPGQGNQPQHF.

The rearrangement uses TRBV19 and TRBJ2-1; no clear D. Trimming cost V 7 bases and J 4 bases, with 11 bases left between them. The germline gives CDR1 LNHDA, CDR2 SQIVND (reference sequence). This CDR3 spans 13 amino acids. In nucleotides, the CDR3 is TGTGCCAGTACGTCCCCCAGGTACAATGAGCAGTTCTTC. This translates into CASTSPRYNEQFF.

A note on this clone: One end of the junction does not line up with germline, which may come from a read error. The V call is TRBV7-9, the J call TRBJ1-1; 12 bases are a match to TRBD1. The CDR3 length is 18 residues. CDR1 is SEHNR and CDR2 is FQNEAQ in the germline V gene (reference sequence). CDR3 DNA: TGTTCCAGCAGCTTATTAGTGGGACAGGGGGCATCGAACACTGAAGCTTTCTTT. Encoded protein: CSSSLLVGQGASNTEAFF. Drawing the rest from reference TRBV7-9 and TRBJ1-1, the complete variable domain is DTGVSQNPRHKITKRGQNVTFRCDPISEHNRLYWYRQTLGQGPEFLTYFQNEAQLEKSRLLSDRFSAERPKGSFSTLEIQRTEQGDSAMYLCSSSLLVGQGASNTEAFFGQGTRLTVV.

V usage is TRBV9 and J usage is TRBJ1-5; the match to TRBD1 covers 8 bases. V shed 3 bases, J shed 7 bases, and the junction held 9 bases outside the gene matches. The CDR3 covers 15 residues. Looked up from germline, CDR1 is SGDLS and CDR2 is YYNGEE. This CDR3 is CASSAGQGIGQPQHF. The CDR3 nucleotides read TGTGCCAGCAGCGCAGGACAGGGAATAGGCCAGCCCCAGCATTTT. The full variable domain, completed using reference TRBV9 and TRBJ1-5, is DSGVTQTPKHLITATGQRVTLRCSPRSGDLSVYWYQQSLDQGLQFLIQYYNGEERAKGNILERFSAQQFPDLHSELNLSSLELGDSALYFCASSAGQGIGQPQHFGDGTRLSIL.

A note on this clone: Within the sample, other DNA sequences also encode this same CDR3. The chain uses TRBV19 and TRBJ1-5, with D hard to call. Germline assignment: CDR1 LNHDA and CDR2 SQIVND (reference sequence). This CDR3 is built from 15 residues. Between the trimmed V and J ends, which lost 7 bases and 2 bases, there was a span of 15 bases. The CDR3 loop reads CASIPTPRGNQPQHF. CDR3 DNA sequence: TGTGCCAGTATACCGACCCCTCGGGGCAATCAGCCCCAGCATTTT.

The V and J genes are TRBV2 and TRBJ1-4, with 10 bases matching TRBD1. In germline, CDR1 is SNHLY, CDR2 FYNNEI. With V trimmed by 5 bases and J by 8 bases, 5 bases remained unmatched. CDR3 length: 14 amino acids. CDR3 in DNA: TGTGCCAGCAGTACCGGGACAGGGGTCGAAAAACTGTTTTTT. Translating gives CASSTGTGVEKLFF.

The rearrangement joins TRBV7-3 to TRBJ1-1; D is possibly TRBD1 (5 bases). The germline gives CDR1 SGHTA, CDR2 FQGTGA. V was trimmed by 5 bases and J by 4 bases, leaving 11 bases between them. The CDR3 runs to 13 residues. The CDR3, as DNA: TGTGCCAGCAGCCTCCGGGGGGGCACTGAAGCTTTCTTT. This gives the protein CASSLRGGTEAFF.

In its sample, this clone was seen once. V is TRBV19 and J is TRBJ2-5; 8 bases line up with TRBD2. This CDR3 is built from 12 residues. J lost 0 bases, V lost 10 bases, and 1 base had no gene match. Germline V CDR1 and CDR2: LNHDA, SQIVND (reference sequence). This CDR3 reads CATGGYQETQYF. DNA for the CDR3: TGTGCCACGGGGGGGTACCAAGAGACCCAGTACTTC. Based on the CDR3 plus reference TRBV19 and TRBJ2-5, the full variable domain is DGGITQSPKYLFRKEGQNVTLSCEQNLNHDAMYWYRQDPGQGLRLIYYSQIVNDFQKGDIAEGYSVSREKKESFPLTVTSAQKNPTAFYLCATGGYQETQYFGPGTRLLVL.

The chain links TRBV27 to TRBJ1-2, with 9 bases aligning to TRBD1. CDR3 length: 17 residues. J was trimmed by 1 base and V by 4 bases; bases with no gene match: 10. CDR1 is MNHEY, CDR2 SMNVEV, per germline (reference sequence). The CDR3 loop is CASSSSGQGRSNYGYTF. The DNA of the CDR3 is TGTGCCAGCAGTTCCTCCGGACAGGGGAGGAGTAACTATGGCTACACCTTC.

This sequence joins TRBV12-5 and TRBJ2-1; 11 bases are shared with TRBD2. Germline CDR1 and CDR2: LGHNT and FRNRAP. This CDR3 region has 23 residues. V shed 0 bases and J 0 bases; nucleotides not matched to a gene: 19. The CDR3 bases are TGTGCTAGTGGTTTGGTCCCGTCCACATTAGCGGGGGGGCCACCCCCCTCCTACAATGAGCAGTTCTTC. It encodes CASGLVPSTLAGGPPPSYNEQFF.

The chain is built from TRBV6-4 and TRBJ1-2; the D is unclear. V dropped 2 bases and J dropped 7 bases, with 14 bases sitting between them. In germline, CDR1 is MRHNA, CDR2 SNTAGT. CDR3 length: 14 residues. CDR3 sequence (DNA): TGTGCCAGCAGTGACACCGGACTGACTCGTGGCTACACCTTC. Its protein is CASSDTGLTRGYTF.

This chain connects TRBV7-2 to TRBJ1-1; D is undetermined. Trimming removed 7 bases from V and 5 bases from J, with 23 bases in between. The length of the CDR3 is 16 residues. The germline gives CDR1 SGHTA, CDR2 FQGNSA. CDR3 nucleotide sequence: TGTGCCAGCACCCGGCATCTCAGACGGACGGGAACTGAAGCTTTCTTT. The encoded protein is CASTRHLRRTGTEAFF. Variable domain in full (rest from reference TRBV7-2 and TRBJ1-1): GAGVSQSPSNKVTEKGKDVELRCDPISGHTALYWYRQSLGQGLEFLIYFQGNSAPDKSGLPSDRFSAERTGGSVSTLTIQRTQQEDSAVYLCASTRHLRRTGTEAFFGQGTRLTVV.

This clone has just one count. The chain joins TRBV4-2 to TRBJ1-2; TRBD1 agrees at 10 bases. This CDR3 is 18 amino acids long. Germline V gives CDR1 LGHNA, CDR2 YNFKEQ. The ends lost 0 bases at V and 3 bases at J; junction bases unmatched: 10. CDR3 sequence (DNA): TGTGCCAGCAGCCAAGATCCCGGGACAGGGGAATTCGACTATGGCTACACCTTC. Amino acid sequence: CASSQDPGTGEFDYGYTF.